This TCR beta chain comes out of a study of technical replicates of blood from a few donors. TCRdb keeps only in-frame clones here, not all; method: immunoSEQ multiplex PCR. The table has over 10,000 clones, 94% seen once. This CDR3 comprises 18 residues. The trim removed 5 bases at V and 0 bases at J, leaving 10 bases unmatched. Germline V gives CDR1 MGHDK, CDR2 SYGVNS. The chain employs TRBV25-1 and TRBJ1-4; 9 bases align to TRBD1. The sample taken for sequencing was PBMCs. This clonotype was obtained from a human donor in good health. The CDR3 sequence: CASSTPGTGYATNEKLFF. In DNA, the CDR3 is TGTGCCAGCAGTACCCCCGGGACAGGGTATGCAACTAATGAAAAACTGTTTTTT.